These 29 T cell receptor beta chains share one sample of origin, sequenced in a study of blood T cell repertoires in COVID-19. Sequenced by immunoSEQ multiplex PCR; TCRdb stores in-frame clones only, minus some. The sample holds over 130,000 clones; around 82% are singletons and the top ten take approximately 3.9%. The sequenced sample was peripheral blood. The receptors stem from an older woman with acute or convalescent COVID-19.

This clone was seen a single time. The chain links TRBV2 to TRBJ1-5; D not certain. Trimming took off 2 bases at V and 10 bases at J, with 18 bases between the two ends. This CDR3 has 15 amino acids. Germline loops: CDR1 SNHLY, CDR2 FYNNEI. CDR3 sequence (DNA): TGTGCCAGCAGTGAAACAGCTTCGCGAGCGGGTCCCCAGCATTTT. Amino acids: CASSETASRAGPQHF.

The chain uses TRBV6-5 and TRBJ2-3, with D uncertain. Germline V gives CDR1 MNHEY, CDR2 SVGAGI. V gave up 5 bases and J gave up 0 bases, with 6 bases separating them. The CDR3 is 13 residues long. This chain's CDR3 is CASSKQSTDTQYF. CDR3 DNA sequence: TGTGCCAGCAGTAAACAGAGCACAGATACGCAGTATTTT.

The chain combines TRBV28 with TRBJ1-2; 8 bases fit TRBD1. CDR3 length equals 17 residues. With 6 bases clipped from V and 3 bases from J, the junction kept 15 bases outside the gene matches. Germline V lookup: CDR1 MDHEN, CDR2 SYDVKM. CDR3 protein: CASSQDRERRGHYGYTF. In nucleotides, the CDR3 is TGTGCCAGCAGCCAGGACAGGGAAAGGAGGGGACACTATGGCTACACCTTC.

This rearrangement joins TRBV29-1 to TRBJ2-5, with 8 bases fitting TRBD2. CDR3 size: 14 residues. The V gene end was trimmed by 4 bases and the J gene end by 1 base; junction bases not matched to a gene: 5. The germline CDR1 and CDR2 sequences are SQVTM and ANQGSEA. The CDR3 region has the DNA TGCAGCGTTGGAACGGGAGGGGTCCAAGAGACCCAGTACTTC. Amino acid sequence: CSVGTGGVQETQYF.

This clone turned up a few times. The CDR3 loop is CASSYLRDRLNEQFF. CDR3 sequence (DNA): TGTGCCAGCAGTTACCTCCGGGACAGACTAAATGAGCAGTTCTTC. The chain recombines TRBV6-5 with TRBJ2-1; 7 nucleotides align to TRBD1. The junction had 8 bases not matched to a gene; V was cut back by 2 bases and J by 7 bases. The CDR3 totals 15 residues. Germline lookup yields CDR1 MNHEY and CDR2 SVGAGI.

The V gene is TRBV28, the J gene TRBJ1-6; tentative D call: TRBD1 (6 bases). CDR3 size: 13 residues. The V gene lost 6 bases and the J gene lost 7 bases, with 10 bases spanning the gap. Germline CDR1 is MDHEN and CDR2 is SYDVKM. CDR3: CASRDTGNSPLHF. CDR3 coding DNA: TGTGCCAGCAGAGATACAGGGAATTCACCCCTCCACTTT.

The chain is built from TRBV30 and TRBJ2-5, with D tentatively TRBD2 (5 bases). V lost 0 bases, J lost 5 bases, and 25 bases lay in between. The CDR3 has 18 residues. Germline V lookup: CDR1 GTSNPN, CDR2 SVGIG (reference sequence). The CDR3 nucleotides read TGTGCCTGGAGTGTGGAGGTTCGTGGAGCGGAGCTAAGGGAGACCCAGTACTTC. Translated: CAWSVEVRGAELRETQYF.

The rearrangement links TRBV2 to TRBJ1-1; D possibly corresponds to TRBD1 (5 bases). The CDR3 loop spans 14 amino acids. The V gene's germline CDR1 is SNHLY and CDR2 FYNNEI. Trimming pared 5 bases from V and 1 base from J, leaving 11 bases between. CDR3 sequence (DNA): TGTGCCAGCAGTAAGAGACAGAAGAACACTGAAGCTTTCTTT. This codes for CASSKRQKNTEAFF.

The chain has TRBV19 and TRBJ2-1; 9 nucleotides align to TRBD2. V trimming: 4 bases; J trimming: 4 bases; junction bases outside the gene matches: 5. Germline V gene lookup returns CDR1 LNHDA and CDR2 SQIVND (reference sequence). The length of the CDR3 is 15 residues. DNA of the CDR3: TGTGCCAGTAGTACGCTAGCGGGACAGTACAATGAGCAGTTCTTC. Its translation: CASSTLAGQYNEQFF.

V gene TRBV10-2 combines with J gene TRBJ2-1; 8 nucleotides match TRBD2. The CDR3 extends over 15 amino acids. The V gene end was trimmed by 4 bases and the J gene end by 9 bases; junction bases not matched to a gene: 11. Germline lookup yields CDR1 WSHSY and CDR2 SAAADI. CDR3 nucleotide sequence: TGCGCCAGCAGTGCCCACAGCGGGAGAGACAGTGAGCAGTTCTTC. Translation: CASSAHSGRDSEQFF.

This chain links TRBV28 with TRBJ1-6, with a weak D call TRBD1 (6 bases). The CDR3 is 14 amino acids. Germline V gene sequence: CDR1 MDHEN, CDR2 SYDVKM. The V end was cut by 6 bases, the J end by 4 bases, with 10 bases between. The CDR3 nucleotides are TGTGCCAGCAGCTACGGACAGTATAATTCACCCCTCCACTTT. Protein product: CASSYGQYNSPLHF. Based on the CDR3 plus reference TRBV28 and TRBJ1-6, the full variable domain is DVKVTQSSRYLVKRTGEKVFLECVQDMDHENMFWYRQDPGLGLRLIYFSYDVKMKEKGDIPEGYSVSREKKERFSLILESASTNQTSMYLCASSYGQYNSPLHFGNGTRLTVT.

This clone was recorded only once. V gene TRBV24-1 combines with J gene TRBJ2-2, with 8 bases matching TRBD1. V gave up 9 bases and J gave up 6 bases; unmatched junction bases: 8. This CDR3 contains 14 residues. Germline-derived CDR1 and CDR2 are KGHDR and SFDVKD. The CDR3 reads CATETGVWAGELFF. CDR3 in DNA: TGTGCCACCGAGACAGGGGTTTGGGCCGGGGAGCTGTTTTTT.

The chain carries TRBV4-1 and TRBJ1-6, with 7 nucleotides matching TRBD1. V was pared by 5 bases and J by 5 bases, with 6 bases of the junction left unmatched. The length of the CDR3 is 15 residues. Germline CDR1 reads MGHRA; CDR2 reads YSYEKL. For the CDR3, the DNA is TGCGCCAGCAGCGTCCGGGACAGCCATAATTCACCCCTCCACTTT. This sequence encodes CASSVRDSHNSPLHF.

The chain's CDR3 is CASKAGPGANQPQHF. The CDR3 DNA follows: TGTGCCAGCAAAGCGGGGCCGGGGGCCAATCAGCCCCAGCATTTT. The J gene is TRBJ1-5, the V gene TRBV27, with a tentative D call TRBD1 (6 bases). CDR1 is MNHEY, CDR2 SMNVEV, per germline (reference sequence). V gave up 7 bases and J gave up 3 bases, with 16 bases separating them. The CDR3 is 15 residues long.

J is TRBJ2-2 and V is TRBV5-8; 14 positions match TRBD2. The germline V gene has CDR1 SGHTS and CDR2 YDEGEE. This CDR3 comprises 18 residues. Trimming at V came to 4 bases and at J to 3 bases, leaving 8 bases not matched to a gene. CDR3 region: CASSARLAGGPHTGELFF. The CDR3 bases are TGTGCCAGCAGCGCCAGACTAGCGGGAGGGCCGCACACCGGGGAGCTGTTTTTT.

On this clone itself: One end of the junction fails to match germline, which may point to a read error. Here the CDR3 reads CASSTQLFSTDTQYF. Here the CDR3 DNA reads TGCGCCAGCAGTACGCAACTTTTCAGCACAGATACGCAGTATTTT. The chain couples TRBV27 to TRBJ2-3; D unclear. CDR1 MNHEY and CDR2 SMNVEV come from the germline V gene (reference sequence). The CDR3 extends over 15 amino acids.

The chain has TRBV11-2 and TRBJ2-7, with a possible D match to TRBD1 (6 bases). The CDR3 loop spans 12 amino acids. Germline CDR1 SGHAT, CDR2 FQNNGV. V lost 5 bases to trimming and J lost 4 bases, with 9 bases between them. Here the CDR3 reads CASSKTGYEQYF. The CDR3 bases are TGTGCCAGCAGCAAGACAGGATACGAGCAGTACTTC.

This clone occurred a few times. The chain recombines TRBV3-1 (or the pseudogene TRBV3-2) with TRBJ1-6, with 7 bases aligning to TRBD1. Germline V gene lookup returns CDR1 LGHDT and CDR2 YNNKEL (reference sequence). The V gene end was trimmed by 4 bases and the J gene end by 18 bases; junction bases not matched to a gene: 15. This CDR3 region has 14 residues. Here the CDR3 reads CASSRTYLDRAPHF. CDR3 nucleotides: TGTGCCAGCAGCCGCACCTACCTCGACAGGGCCCCCCACTTT.

J is TRBJ2-7 and V is TRBV3-1 (or the pseudogene TRBV3-2); TRBD2 agrees at 12 bases. The germline CDR1 and CDR2 sequences are LGHDT and YNNKEL (reference sequence). The CDR3 totals 14 residues. V was clipped by 4 bases and J by 6 bases; unmatched bases: 4. CDR3 in DNA: TGTGCCAGCAGCCGACTAGCGGGAGACGGCGAGCAGTACTTC. Protein sequence: CASSRLAGDGEQYF.

This chain joins TRBV4-3 and TRBJ2-2; maybe TRBD1 (5 bases). Germline assignment: CDR1 LGHNA and CDR2 YSLEER. The V gene lost 1 base and the J gene lost 2 bases, with 11 bases spanning the gap. This CDR3 has 16 residues. CDR3 in amino acids: CASSQGATVNTGELFF. The DNA for the CDR3 is TGCGCCAGCAGCCAAGGAGCGACAGTTAACACCGGGGAGCTGTTTTTT.

This clone was found a few times. The V and J genes are TRBV30 and TRBJ1-5; 9 bases line up with TRBD1. Germline V gene sequence: CDR1 GTSNPN, CDR2 SVGIG (reference sequence). This CDR3 is 14 amino acids long. Trimming took 3 bases from V and 5 from J; bases not matched to a gene: 5. The CDR3 nucleotides read TGTGCCTGGAGCCCGGGACAGGGCTATCAGCCCCAGCATTTT. It yields the protein CAWSPGQGYQPQHF.

The chain couples TRBV5-6 to TRBJ1-1, with 8 bases lining up with TRBD1. The V gene's germline CDR1 is SGHDT and CDR2 YYEEEE. The CDR3 loop spans 15 amino acids. V lost 4 bases and J lost 3; bases outside the gene matches: 8. This CDR3 reads CASSAGTGVDTEAFF. CDR3 DNA sequence: TGTGCCAGCAGCGCGGGGACAGGCGTAGACACTGAAGCTTTCTTT.

This clone was observed a few times. The chain recombines TRBV14 with TRBJ1-1; D might be TRBD1 (5 bases). The germline V gene encodes CDR1 SGHDN and CDR2 FVKESK. Trimming took 4 bases from V and 5 from J, leaving 14 bases between them. The CDR3 consists of 14 residues. CDR3 in DNA: TGTGCCAGCAGCCGAACGGGGGGGAGTACTGAAGCTTTCTTT. As protein: CASSRTGGSTEAFF.

The J gene is TRBJ2-5, the V gene TRBV5-1; 7 nucleotides align to TRBD2. With V trimmed by 5 bases and J by 4 bases, 5 bases remained unmatched. This CDR3 has 13 amino acids. Looked up from germline, CDR1 is SGHRS and CDR2 is YFSETQ. As DNA, the CDR3 is TGCGCCAGCAGTTCCGGGAGGCCAGAGACCCAGTACTTC. Translating gives CASSSGRPETQYF.

The rearrangement joins TRBV7-2 to TRBJ2-7, with 7 bases identical to TRBD1. The CDR3 extends over 14 amino acids. Germline V gene lookup returns CDR1 SGHTA and CDR2 FQGNSA. J was trimmed by 8 bases and V by 5 bases; bases with no gene match: 12. The CDR3 bases are TGTGCCAGCAGCCCCGGGACAGCTGAAAAGAAGCAGTACTTC. It codes for CASSPGTAEKKQYF.

This clone has more than one count but fewer than ten. V gene TRBV13 combines with J gene TRBJ1-1, with 9 bases fitting TRBD1. The CDR3 loop spans 16 amino acids. Germline V gene lookup returns CDR1 PRHDT and CDR2 FYEKMQ (reference sequence). V was pared by 4 bases and J by 3 bases, with 9 bases of the junction left unmatched. CDR3 bases: TGTGCCAGCAGCTCCGGACAGGGGAGGCGTTACACTGAAGCTTTCTTT. Translation: CASSSGQGRRYTEAFF.

This chain uses TRBV3-1 (or the pseudogene TRBV3-2) with TRBJ1-5; no firm D call. This CDR3 spans 18 amino acids. The germline V and J ends were trimmed by 0 bases and 3 bases, with 18 bases remaining between them. In germline, CDR1 is LGHDT, CDR2 YNNKEL (reference sequence). This CDR3 reads CASSQDFRVETTNQPQHF. As DNA, the CDR3 is TGTGCCAGCAGCCAAGATTTCAGAGTGGAGACGACCAATCAGCCCCAGCATTTT.

The chain has TRBV30 and TRBJ1-3; the D is unclear. V was pared by 0 bases and J by 0 bases, with 15 bases between. Germline lookup yields CDR1 GTSNPN and CDR2 SVGIG (reference sequence). The CDR3 contains 17 residues. In nucleotides, the CDR3 is TGTGCCTGGAGTGTACCCGGGGTGAGCCACTCTGGAAACACCATATATTTT. Protein: CAWSVPGVSHSGNTIYF.

CDR3 bases: TGTGCCACCAGCAGACCTTCAGGGGCGTTAAACACCGGGGAGCTGTTTTTT. The encoded protein is CATSRPSGALNTGELFF. The chain joins TRBV15 to TRBJ2-2; the D gene is possibly TRBD1 (6 bases). The V gene's germline CDR1 is LNHNV and CDR2 YYDKDF (reference sequence). V lost 2 bases to trimming and J lost 2 bases, with 15 bases between them. The length of the CDR3 is 17 residues.